This T cell receptor beta chain was sequenced in a study of shared clonotypes between healthy human individuals. Findings and limits, study-wide: The genetic and exposure-history diversity represented was limited by few donors.

With respect to this clone: Antigen: not known.

From CD4+ cells came CD45RA+ naive and CD45RA-negative memory subsets. Using 200 ng DNA, some 30,000 T cell genomes, the sorted-subset replicate PCRs were run. Clones were read by immunoSEQ multiplex PCR, and TCRdb kept only the in-frame ones, dropping some. Of some 2 million clones in the sample, 85% to 95% are singletons; the top ten hold roughly 0.13%. This clonotype was sampled from a man younger than 30 in good health. Specimen: naive CD4+ T cells sorted from blood. Subset noted: CD45RA+ positively selected.

CDR3 loop: CAISPIGTGQETQYF. For the CDR3, the DNA is TGTGCCATCAGCCCGATCGGTACGGGGCAAGAGACCCAGTACTTC. V is TRBV10-3 and J is TRBJ2-5, with D maybe TRBD2 (5 bases). This CDR3 region has 15 residues. CDR1 ENHRY and CDR2 SYGVKD come from the germline V gene. V was pared by 6 bases and J by 2 bases, with 16 bases between.